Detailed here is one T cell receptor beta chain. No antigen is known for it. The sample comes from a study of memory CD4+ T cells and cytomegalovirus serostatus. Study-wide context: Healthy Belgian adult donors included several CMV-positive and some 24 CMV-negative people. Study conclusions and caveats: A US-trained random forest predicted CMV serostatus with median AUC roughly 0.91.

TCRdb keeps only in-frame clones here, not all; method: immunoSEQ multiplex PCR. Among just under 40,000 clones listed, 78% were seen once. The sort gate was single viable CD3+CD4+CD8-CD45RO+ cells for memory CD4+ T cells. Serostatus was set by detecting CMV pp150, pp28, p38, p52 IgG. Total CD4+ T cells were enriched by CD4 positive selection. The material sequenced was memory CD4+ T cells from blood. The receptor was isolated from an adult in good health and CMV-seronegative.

The CDR3 DNA reads TGTGCCTGGAGTGACAACACTGAAGCTTTCTTT. Translation: CAWSDNTEAFF. The chain couples TRBV30 to TRBJ1-1; D gene uncertain. The CDR3 is 11 amino acids. V shed 1 base and J shed 2 bases, with 2 bases lying between them. Per the germline V gene, CDR1 is GTSNPN and CDR2 is SVGIG (reference sequence).